The 2 T cell receptor beta chains presented below share a single source sample, sequenced in a study of blood T cells in healthy people across ages. Through a sample-barcoded 5' primer and a J-beta primer mix, a second PCR was run for roughly 6 to 11 cycles. Using its own MiXCR run on the 5' RACE reads, TCRdb lists one record per CDR3 protein. The sample lists about 1.4 million distinct CDR3 sequences; around 59% were seen once. The sample comprised blood. The receptor source for this set is a man younger than 35 in good health.

This clonotype was seen more than once but under ten times. The chain is built from TRBV29-1 and TRBJ1-2; no reliable D call. The germline CDR1 and CDR2 sequences are SQVTM and ANQGSEA. The CDR3 is 14 residues long. Trimming took 0 bases from V and 5 from J, leaving 13 bases between them. This chain's CDR3 is CSVEESWTEYGYTF. CDR3 coding DNA: TGCAGCGTTGAAGAGTCCTGGACCGAGTATGGCTACACCTTC.

The chain links TRBV6-5 to TRBJ2-5, with D possibly matching TRBD2 (5 bases). Trimming pared 10 bases from V and 0 bases from J, leaving 12 bases between. This CDR3 is 13 amino acids long. CDR1 and CDR2 (germline): MNHEY, SVGAGI. In DNA, the CDR3 is TGTGCCACCGGTCAGCGGTACCAAGAGACCCAGTACTTC. It is translated as CATGQRYQETQYF.